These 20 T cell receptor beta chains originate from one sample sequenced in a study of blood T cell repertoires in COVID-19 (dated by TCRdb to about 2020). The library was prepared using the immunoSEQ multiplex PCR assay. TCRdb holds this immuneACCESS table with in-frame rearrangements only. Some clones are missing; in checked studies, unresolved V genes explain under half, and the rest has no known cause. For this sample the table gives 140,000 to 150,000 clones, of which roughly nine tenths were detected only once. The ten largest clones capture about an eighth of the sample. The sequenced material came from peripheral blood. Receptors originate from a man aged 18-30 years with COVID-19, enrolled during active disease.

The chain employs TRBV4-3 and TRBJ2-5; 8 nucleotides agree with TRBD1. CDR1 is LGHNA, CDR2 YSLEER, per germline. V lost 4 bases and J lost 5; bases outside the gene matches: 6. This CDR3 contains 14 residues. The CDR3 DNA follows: TGCGCCAGCAGCCCACAGGGACAGGAGGAGACCCAGTACTTC. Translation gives CASSPQGQEETQYF.

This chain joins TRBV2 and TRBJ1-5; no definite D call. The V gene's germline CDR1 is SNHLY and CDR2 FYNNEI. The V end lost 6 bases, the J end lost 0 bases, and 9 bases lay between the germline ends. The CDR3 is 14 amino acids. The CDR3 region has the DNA TGTGCCAGCAGGACACCGTATAGCAATCAGCCCCAGCATTTT. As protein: CASRTPYSNQPQHF.

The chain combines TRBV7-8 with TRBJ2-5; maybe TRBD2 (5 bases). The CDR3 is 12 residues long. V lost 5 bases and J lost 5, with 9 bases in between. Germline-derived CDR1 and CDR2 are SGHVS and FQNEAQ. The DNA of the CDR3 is TGTGCCAGCAGCCATACTAGTGAGACCCAGTACTTC. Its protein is CASSHTSETQYF.

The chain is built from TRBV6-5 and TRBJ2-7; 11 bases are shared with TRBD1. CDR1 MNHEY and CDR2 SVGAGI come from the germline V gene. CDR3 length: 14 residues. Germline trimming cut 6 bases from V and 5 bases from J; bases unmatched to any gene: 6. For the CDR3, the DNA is TGTGCCAGCAGGTGGGACAGGGGGGCCAACGAGCAGTACTTC. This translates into CASRWDRGANEQYF.

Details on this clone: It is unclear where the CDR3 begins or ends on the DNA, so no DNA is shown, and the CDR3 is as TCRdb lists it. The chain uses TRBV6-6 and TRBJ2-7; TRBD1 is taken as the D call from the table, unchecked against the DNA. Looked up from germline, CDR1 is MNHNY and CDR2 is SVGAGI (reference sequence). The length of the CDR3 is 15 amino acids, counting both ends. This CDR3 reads CASSWGPGAGVLLYF.

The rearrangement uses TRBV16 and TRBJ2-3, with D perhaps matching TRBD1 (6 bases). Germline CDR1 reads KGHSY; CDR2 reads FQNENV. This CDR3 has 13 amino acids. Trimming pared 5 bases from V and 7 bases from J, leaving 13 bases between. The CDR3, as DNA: TGTGCCAGCAGCTCCGCAGGGGTACATACGCAGTATTTT. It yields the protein CASSSAGVHTQYF. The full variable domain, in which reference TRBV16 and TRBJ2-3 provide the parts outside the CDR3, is GEEVAQTPKHLVRGEGQKAKLYCAPIKGHSYVFWYQQVLKNEFKFLISFQNENVFDETGMPKERFSAKCLPNSPCSLEIQATKLEDSAVYFCASSSAGVHTQYFGPGTRLTVL.

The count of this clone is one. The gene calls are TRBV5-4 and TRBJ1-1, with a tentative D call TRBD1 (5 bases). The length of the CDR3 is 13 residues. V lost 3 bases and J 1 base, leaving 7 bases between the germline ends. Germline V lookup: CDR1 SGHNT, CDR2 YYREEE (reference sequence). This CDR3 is CASSWQGNTEAFF. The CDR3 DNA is TGTGCCAGCAGCTGGCAGGGGAACACTGAAGCTTTCTTT. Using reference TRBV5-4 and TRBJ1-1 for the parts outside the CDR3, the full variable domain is ETGVTQSPTHLIKTRGQQVTLRCSSQSGHNTVSWYQQALGQGPQFIFQYYREEENGRGNFPPRFSGLQFPNYSSELNVNALELDDSALYLCASSWQGNTEAFFGQGTRLTVV.

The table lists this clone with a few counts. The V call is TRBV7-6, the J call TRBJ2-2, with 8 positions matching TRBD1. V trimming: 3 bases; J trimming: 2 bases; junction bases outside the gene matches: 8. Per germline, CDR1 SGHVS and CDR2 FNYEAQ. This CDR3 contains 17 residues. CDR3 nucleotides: TGTGCCAGCAGCTTCCCCTCCAGGGGGCAAAACACCGGGGAGCTGTTTTTT. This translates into CASSFPSRGQNTGELFF.

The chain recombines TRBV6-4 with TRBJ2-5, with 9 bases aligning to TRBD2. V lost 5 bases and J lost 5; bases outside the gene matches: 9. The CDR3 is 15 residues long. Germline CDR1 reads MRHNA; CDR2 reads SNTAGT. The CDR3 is CASSTTSGWGETQYF. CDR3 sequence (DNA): TGTGCCAGCAGTACGACTAGCGGATGGGGGGAGACCCAGTACTTC.

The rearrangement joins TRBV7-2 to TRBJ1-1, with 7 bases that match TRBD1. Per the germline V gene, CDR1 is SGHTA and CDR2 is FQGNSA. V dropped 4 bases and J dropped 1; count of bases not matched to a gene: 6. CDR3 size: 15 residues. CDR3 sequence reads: CASSSRQGPNTEAFF. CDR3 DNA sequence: TGTGCCAGCAGCTCTAGACAGGGCCCGAACACTGAAGCTTTCTTT. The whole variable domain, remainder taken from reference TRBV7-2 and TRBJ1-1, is GAGVSQSPSNKVTEKGKDVELRCDPISGHTALYWYRQSLGQGLEFLIYFQGNSAPDKSGLPSDRFSAERTGGSVSTLTIQRTQQEDSAVYLCASSSRQGPNTEAFFGQGTRLTVV.

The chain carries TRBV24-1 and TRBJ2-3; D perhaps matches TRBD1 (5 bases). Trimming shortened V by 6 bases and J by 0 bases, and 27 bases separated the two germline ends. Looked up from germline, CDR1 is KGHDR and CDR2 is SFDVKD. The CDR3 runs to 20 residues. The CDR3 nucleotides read TGTGCCACCAGTTCCCCCCAGCCCCTCTTAGGGGAATTTAGCACAGATACGCAGTATTTT. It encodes CATSSPQPLLGEFSTDTQYF.

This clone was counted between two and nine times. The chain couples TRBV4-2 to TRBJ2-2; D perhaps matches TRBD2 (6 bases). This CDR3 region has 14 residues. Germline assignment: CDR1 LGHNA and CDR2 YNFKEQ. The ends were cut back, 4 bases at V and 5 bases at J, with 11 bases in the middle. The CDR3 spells CASSPMGRTGELFF. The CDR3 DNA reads TGTGCCAGCAGCCCCATGGGGAGGACCGGGGAGCTGTTTTTT.

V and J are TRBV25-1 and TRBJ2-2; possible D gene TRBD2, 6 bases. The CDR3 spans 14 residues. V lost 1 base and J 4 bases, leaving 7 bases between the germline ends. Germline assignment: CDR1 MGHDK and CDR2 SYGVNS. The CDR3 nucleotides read TGTGCCAGCAGTGAATGGGGGGTCACCGGGGAGCTGTTTTTT. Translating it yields CASSEWGVTGELFF. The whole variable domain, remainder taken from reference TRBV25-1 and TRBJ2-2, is EADIYQTPRYLVIGTGKKITLECSQTMGHDKMYWYQQDPGMELHLIHYSYGVNSTEKGDLSSESTVSRIRTEHFPLTLESARPSHTSQYLCASSEWGVTGELFFGEGSRLTVL.

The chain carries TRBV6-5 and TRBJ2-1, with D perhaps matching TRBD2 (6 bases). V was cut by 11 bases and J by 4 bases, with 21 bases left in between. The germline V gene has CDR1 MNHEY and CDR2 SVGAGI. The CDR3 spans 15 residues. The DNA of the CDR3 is TGTGCCCTTCTTCCCGGGCGGGGTATATACAATGAGCAGTTCTTC. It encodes CALLPGRGIYNEQFF.

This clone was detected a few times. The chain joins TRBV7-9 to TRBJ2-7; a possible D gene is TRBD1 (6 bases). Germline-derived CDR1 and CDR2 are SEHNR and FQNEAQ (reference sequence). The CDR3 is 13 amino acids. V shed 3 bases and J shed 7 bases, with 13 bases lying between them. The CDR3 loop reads CASSFLSGVEQYF. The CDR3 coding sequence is TGTGCCAGCAGCTTCTTATCAGGGGTTGAGCAGTACTTC.

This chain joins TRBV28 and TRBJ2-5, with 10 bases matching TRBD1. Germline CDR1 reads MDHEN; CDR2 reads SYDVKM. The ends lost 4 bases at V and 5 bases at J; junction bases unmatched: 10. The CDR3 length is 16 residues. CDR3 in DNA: TGTGCCAGCAGTTCGGGACAGGGGTCCACCAAGGAGACCCAGTACTTC. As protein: CASSSGQGSTKETQYF.

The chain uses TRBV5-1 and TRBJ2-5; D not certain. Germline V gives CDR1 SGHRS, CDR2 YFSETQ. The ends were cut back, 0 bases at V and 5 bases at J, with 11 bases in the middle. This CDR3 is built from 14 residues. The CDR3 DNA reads TGCGCCAGCAGCTTGGGTGGAACGCGGGAGACCCAGTACTTC. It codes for CASSLGGTRETQYF. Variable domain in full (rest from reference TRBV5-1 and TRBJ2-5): KAGVTQTPRYLIKTRGQQVTLSCSPISGHRSVSWYQQTPGQGLQFLFEYFSETQRNKGNFPGRFSGRQFSNSRSEMNVSTLELGDSALYLCASSLGGTRETQYFGPGTRLLVL.

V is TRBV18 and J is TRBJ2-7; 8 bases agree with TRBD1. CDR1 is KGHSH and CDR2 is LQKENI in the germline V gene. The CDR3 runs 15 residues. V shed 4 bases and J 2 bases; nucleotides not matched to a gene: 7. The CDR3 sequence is CASSLSSGQAYEQYF. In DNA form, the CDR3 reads TGTGCCAGCTCACTATCCTCGGGACAGGCCTACGAGCAGTACTTC.

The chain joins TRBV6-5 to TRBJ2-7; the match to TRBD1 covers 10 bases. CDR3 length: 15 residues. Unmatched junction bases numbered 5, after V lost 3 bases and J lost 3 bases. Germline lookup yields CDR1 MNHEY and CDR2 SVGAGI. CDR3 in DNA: TGTGCCAGCAGTTATACCGGGACAGGGGTCTACGAGCAGTACTTC. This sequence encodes CASSYTGTGVYEQYF.

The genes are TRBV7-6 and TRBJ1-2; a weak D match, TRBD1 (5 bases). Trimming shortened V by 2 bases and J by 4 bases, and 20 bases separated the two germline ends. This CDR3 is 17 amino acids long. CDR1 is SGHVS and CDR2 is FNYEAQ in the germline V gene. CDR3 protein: CASSLWGRTGVGYGYTF. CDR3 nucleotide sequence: TGTGCCAGCAGCTTATGGGGTCGAACAGGAGTAGGCTATGGCTACACCTTC.